This TCR beta chain was profiled in a study of blood T cell repertoires in COVID-19. The CDR3 runs 14 residues. Germline values: CDR1 GTSNPN, CDR2 SVGIG (reference sequence). The V gene lost 2 bases and the J gene lost 1 base, with 11 bases spanning the gap. Per the authors' pipeline: From reference gene primer amplification, estimates of nucleated cell counts were derived. Here immunoSEQ multiplex PCR was the method, and the copy in TCRdb shows in-frame clones only, minus some. The V and J calls and clone size come from that table; D and trimming were worked out from the DNA. The table records about 270,000 clones, 65% to 90% of them present only once. The Seattle site enrolled patients during active infection and followed them longitudinally.

Sequencing input: peripheral blood. The chain employs TRBV30 and TRBJ1-1; possibly TRBD1 for D (5 bases). The source is a woman aged 70-85 years with COVID-19, enrolled during active disease. The CDR3: CAWSNNRGNTEAFF. CDR3 nucleotide sequence: TGTGCCTGGAGTAATAATAGGGGGAACACTGAAGCTTTCTTT. The complete variable domain, with remaining parts taken from reference TRBV30 and TRBJ1-1, reads SQTIHQWPATLVQPVGSPLSLECTVEGTSNPNLYWYRQAAGRGLQLLFYSVGIGQISSEVPQNLSASRPQDRQFILSSKKLLLSDSGFYLCAWSNNRGNTEAFFGQGTRLTVV.